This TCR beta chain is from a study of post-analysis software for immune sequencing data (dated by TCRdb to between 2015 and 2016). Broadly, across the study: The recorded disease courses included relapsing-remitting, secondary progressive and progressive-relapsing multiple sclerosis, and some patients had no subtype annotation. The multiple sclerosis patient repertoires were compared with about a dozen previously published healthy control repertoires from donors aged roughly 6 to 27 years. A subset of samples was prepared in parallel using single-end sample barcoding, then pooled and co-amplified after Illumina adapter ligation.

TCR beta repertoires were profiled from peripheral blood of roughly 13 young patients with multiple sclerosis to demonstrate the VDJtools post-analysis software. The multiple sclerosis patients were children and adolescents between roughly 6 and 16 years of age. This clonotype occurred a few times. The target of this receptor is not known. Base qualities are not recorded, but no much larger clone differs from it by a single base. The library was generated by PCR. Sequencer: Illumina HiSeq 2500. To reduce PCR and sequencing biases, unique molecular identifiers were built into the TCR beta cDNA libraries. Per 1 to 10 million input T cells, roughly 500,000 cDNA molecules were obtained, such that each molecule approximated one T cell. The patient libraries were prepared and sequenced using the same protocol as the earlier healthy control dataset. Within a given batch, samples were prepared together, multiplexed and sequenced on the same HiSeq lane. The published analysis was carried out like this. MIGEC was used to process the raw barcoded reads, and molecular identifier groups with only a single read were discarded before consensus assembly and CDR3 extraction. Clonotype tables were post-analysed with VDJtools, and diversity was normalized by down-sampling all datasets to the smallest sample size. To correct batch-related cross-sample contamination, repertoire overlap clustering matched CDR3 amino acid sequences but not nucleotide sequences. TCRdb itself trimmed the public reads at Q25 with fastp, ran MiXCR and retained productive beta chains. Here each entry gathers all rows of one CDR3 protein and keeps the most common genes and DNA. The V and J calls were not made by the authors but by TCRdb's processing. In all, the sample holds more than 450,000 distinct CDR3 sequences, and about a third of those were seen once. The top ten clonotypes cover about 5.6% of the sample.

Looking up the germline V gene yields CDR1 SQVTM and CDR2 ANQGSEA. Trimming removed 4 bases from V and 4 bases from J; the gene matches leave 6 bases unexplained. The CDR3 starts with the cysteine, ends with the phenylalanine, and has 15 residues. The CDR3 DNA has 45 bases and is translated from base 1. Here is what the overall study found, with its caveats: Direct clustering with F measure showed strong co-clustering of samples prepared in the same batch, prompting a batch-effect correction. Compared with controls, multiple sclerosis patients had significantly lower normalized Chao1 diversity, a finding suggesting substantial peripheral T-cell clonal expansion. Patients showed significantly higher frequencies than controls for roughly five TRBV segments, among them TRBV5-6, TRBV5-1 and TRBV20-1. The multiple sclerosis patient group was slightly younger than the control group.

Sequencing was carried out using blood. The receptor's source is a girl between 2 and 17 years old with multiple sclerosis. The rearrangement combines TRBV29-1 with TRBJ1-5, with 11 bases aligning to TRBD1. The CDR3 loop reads CSVGEDRGRNQPQHF. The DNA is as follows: TGCAGCGTTGGGGAGGACAGGGGGCGTAATCAGCCCCAGCATTTT.